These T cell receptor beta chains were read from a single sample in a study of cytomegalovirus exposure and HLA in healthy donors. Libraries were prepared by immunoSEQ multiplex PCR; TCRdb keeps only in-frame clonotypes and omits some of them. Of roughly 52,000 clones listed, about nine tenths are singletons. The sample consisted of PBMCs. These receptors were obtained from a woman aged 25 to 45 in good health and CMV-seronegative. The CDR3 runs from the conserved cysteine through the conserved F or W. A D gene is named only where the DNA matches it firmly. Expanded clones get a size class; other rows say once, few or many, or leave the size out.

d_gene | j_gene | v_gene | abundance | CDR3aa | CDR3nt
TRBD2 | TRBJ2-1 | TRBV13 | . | CASSSGTSGSLSEQFF | TGTGCCAGCAGCTCGGGGACTAGCGGGAGTCTAAGTGAGCAGTTCTTC
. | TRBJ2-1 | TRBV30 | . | CAWSPSYNEQFF | TGTGCCTGGAGTCCCAGTTACAATGAGCAGTTCTTC
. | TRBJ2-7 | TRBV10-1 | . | CASSELRGSRAYEQYF | TGCGCCAGCAGTGAGCTTAGGGGGAGCCGAGCCTACGAGCAGTACTTC
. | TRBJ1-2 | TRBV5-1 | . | CASSLAGGPDYGYTF | TGCGCCAGCAGCTTGGCCGGGGGGCCGGACTATGGCTACACCTTC
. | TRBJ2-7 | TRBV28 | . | CASSSSTYEQYF | TGTGCCAGCAGTTCGAGTACCTACGAGCAGTACTTC
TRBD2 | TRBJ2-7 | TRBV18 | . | CASSDSGSSYEQYF | TGTGCCAGCTCCGATAGCGGGAGTAGTTACGAGCAGTACTTC
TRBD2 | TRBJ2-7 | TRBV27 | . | CASSSWDYSYEQYF | TGTGCCAGCAGTTCCTGGGACTACTCCTACGAGCAGTACTTC
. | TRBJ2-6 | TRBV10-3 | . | CAISERGGVTGANVLTF | TGTGCCATCAGTGAGAGAGGAGGGGTAACTGGGGCCAACGTCCTGACTTTC
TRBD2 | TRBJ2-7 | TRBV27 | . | CASRTLAGGPTGEQYF | TGTGCCAGCAGAACCCTAGCGGGAGGGCCGACTGGGGAGCAGTACTTC
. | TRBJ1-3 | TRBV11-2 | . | CASSILQGSGNTIYF | TGTGCCAGCAGCATACTACAGGGATCTGGAAACACCATATATTTT
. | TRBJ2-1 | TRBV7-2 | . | CASSLASGYNEQFF | TGTGCCAGCAGCTTAGCTTCGGGGTACAATGAGCAGTTCTTC
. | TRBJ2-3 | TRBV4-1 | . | CASSQELSGLTDTQYF | TGCGCCAGCAGCCAAGAATTATCGGGTCTCACAGATACGCAGTATTTT
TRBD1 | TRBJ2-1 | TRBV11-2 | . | CASSRTGGSYNEQFF | TGTGCCAGCAGCCGTACAGGGGGTTCCTACAATGAGCAGTTCTTC
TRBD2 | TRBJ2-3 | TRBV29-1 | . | CSVDTGLIAGGVVDTQYF | TGCAGCGTTGATACAGGGTTGATAGCGGGAGGGGTAGTAGATACGCAGTATTTT
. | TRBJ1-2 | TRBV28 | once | CASISGAALGYTF | TGTGCCAGCATTTCAGGGGCAGCATTGGGCTACACCTTC
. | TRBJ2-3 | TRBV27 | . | CASSLWGRTDTQYF | TGTGCCAGCAGTTTATGGGGGCGCACAGATACGCAGTATTTT
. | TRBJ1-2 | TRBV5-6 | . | CASSPDKGSYGYTF | TGTGCCAGCAGCCCGGACAAGGGAAGCTATGGCTACACCTTC
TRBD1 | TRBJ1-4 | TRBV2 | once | CASSGQGRDEKLFF | TGTGCCAGCTCTGGACAGGGGAGGGATGAAAAACTGTTTTTT
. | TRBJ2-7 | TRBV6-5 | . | CASSYSSGKLSYEQYF | TGTGCCAGCAGTTACTCATCGGGGAAATTATCCTACGAGCAGTACTTC
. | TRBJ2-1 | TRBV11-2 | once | CASSPSETIIYNEQFF | TGTGCCAGCAGCCCATCGGAGACCATAATCTACAATGAGCAGTTCTTC
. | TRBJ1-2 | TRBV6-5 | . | CASSYSSGKGYTF | TGTGCCAGCAGTTACTCGTCCGGGAAGGGCTACACCTTC
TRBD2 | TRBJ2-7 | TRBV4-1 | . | CASSRLTSGVYEQYF | TGCGCCAGCAGCCGGCTTACTAGCGGCGTCTACGAGCAGTACTTC
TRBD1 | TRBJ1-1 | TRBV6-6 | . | CASSLTGANTEAFF | TGTGCCAGCAGTTTGACAGGGGCGAACACTGAAGCTTTCTTT
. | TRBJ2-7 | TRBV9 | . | CASSVAGEASYEQYF | TGTGCCAGCAGCGTAGCGGGAGAAGCTTCCTACGAGCAGTACTTC
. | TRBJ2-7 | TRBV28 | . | CASSLSAAAREQYF | TGTGCCAGCAGCTTGAGCGCGGCGGCGCGGGAGCAGTACTTC
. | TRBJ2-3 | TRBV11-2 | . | CASSLAGYGQAGDTQYF | TGTGCCAGCAGCTTAGCGGGATACGGGCAGGCAGGAGATACGCAGTATTTT
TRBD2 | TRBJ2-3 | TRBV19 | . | CASGGAGSTDTQYF | TGTGCCTCGGGGGGGGCGGGTAGCACAGATACGCAGTATTTT
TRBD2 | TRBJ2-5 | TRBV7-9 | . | CASSPGTSGQETQYF | TGTGCCAGCAGCCCCGGGACTAGCGGCCAAGAGACCCAGTACTTC
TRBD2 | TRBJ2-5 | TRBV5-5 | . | CASSLEVFGREGGETQYF | TGTGCCAGCAGCTTGGAGGTCTTTGGGCGGGAGGGTGGAGAGACCCAGTACTTC
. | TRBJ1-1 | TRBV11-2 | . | CASRRVGDTEAFF | TGTGCCAGCAGGAGGGTTGGGGACACTGAAGCTTTCTTT
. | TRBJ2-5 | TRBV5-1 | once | CASSLDPGTQETQYF | TGCGCCAGCAGCTTGGATCCGGGGACACAAGAGACCCAGTACTTC
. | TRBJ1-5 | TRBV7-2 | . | CASSSRGGTYSNQPQHF | TGTGCCAGCAGCTCTCGGGGGGGTACCTATAGCAATCAGCCCCAGCATTTT